This T cell receptor beta chain was captured in a study of EBV T-cell therapy then PD-1 blockade in nasopharyngeal carcinoma. A note on this clone: Its antigen is undetermined.

The repertoire was sequenced with immunoSEQ multiplex PCR; TCRdb's copy has only in-frame clones and lacks some. The table records approximately 23,000 clones, 82% of them present only once. Germline lookup yields CDR1 LGHNA and CDR2 YSLEER. The CDR3 has 14 residues. V gave up 0 bases and J gave up 0 bases, with 5 bases separating them. The sample's treatment: AdE1-LMPpoly-expanded autologous EBV-specific T-cell therapy followed by anti-PD-1 nivolumab. The rearrangement links TRBV4-3 to TRBJ1-1; no firm D call. The specimen comprised CD8+ T cells from blood, sampled at day -245 from a patient whose treatment included autologous EBV-specific T cells and nivolumab. The receptor's source is a man in his forties with nasopharyngeal carcinoma. The chain's CDR3 is CASSQDSLNTEAFF. CDR3 in DNA: TGCGCCAGCAGCCAAGATTCGCTGAACACTGAAGCTTTCTTT.